This passage covers 10 T cell receptor beta chains from one sample sequenced in a study of cytomegalovirus exposure and HLA in healthy donors. Assay used: immunoSEQ multiplex PCR; TCRdb lists only in-frame clones, some missing. The repertoire holds 150,000 to 200,000 clones, 91% seen once, with around 2.7% in the top ten. Input material: PBMCs. Source of these receptors: a woman younger than 30 in good health and CMV-seropositive.

This clone appeared once. This chain connects TRBV19 to TRBJ2-1; D ambiguous. Germline CDR1 reads LNHDA; CDR2 reads SQIVND (reference sequence). CDR3 length equals 13 residues. V lost 1 base and J lost 9, with 10 bases in between. CDR3 sequence: CASSIGVSGEQFF. The CDR3 nucleotides read TGTGCCAGTAGTATAGGGGTTTCGGGTGAGCAGTTCTTC. The full variable domain, rest sourced from reference TRBV19 and TRBJ2-1, is DGGITQSPKYLFRKEGQNVTLSCEQNLNHDAMYWYRQDPGQGLRLIYYSQIVNDFQKGDIAEGYSVSREKKESFPLTVTSAQKNPTAFYLCASSIGVSGEQFFGPGTRLTVL.

This chain uses TRBV25-1 with TRBJ2-2, with 10 bases that match TRBD1. V lost 4 bases and J lost 1; bases outside the gene matches: 0. Germline loops: CDR1 MGHDK, CDR2 SYGVNS. The CDR3 covers 15 residues. The CDR3 sequence is CASSGTGGNTGELFF. For the CDR3, the DNA is TGTGCCAGCAGTGGGACAGGGGGGAACACCGGGGAGCTGTTTTTT.

The chain employs TRBV7-2 and TRBJ2-7; 7 positions match TRBD1. V lost 1 base to trimming and J lost 0 bases; unmatched junction nucleotides: 6. The CDR3 spans 16 residues. The germline V gene has CDR1 SGHTA and CDR2 FQGNSA. In DNA form, the CDR3 reads TGTGCCAGCAGCTTAGGGGTGACAGGGACCTCCTACGAGCAGTACTTC. The encoded protein is CASSLGVTGTSYEQYF.

The chain has TRBV10-3 and TRBJ2-5; no clear D. This CDR3 is built from 13 residues. V lost 2 bases and J lost 5, with 9 bases in between. Germline values: CDR1 ENHRY, CDR2 SYGVKD. This CDR3 reads CAISEGVAETQYF. The CDR3 coding sequence is TGTGCCATCAGTGAGGGAGTAGCCGAGACCCAGTACTTC.

The genes are TRBV5-6 and TRBJ1-3; D is possibly TRBD1 (5 bases). This CDR3 contains 15 residues. Between the trimmed V and J ends, which lost 1 base and 0 bases, there was a span of 8 bases. The germline CDR1 and CDR2 sequences are SGHDT and YYEEEE. This CDR3 reads CASSLTGSSGNTIYF. CDR3 coding DNA: TGTGCCAGCAGCTTGACAGGAAGCTCTGGAAACACCATATATTTT.

The J gene is TRBJ2-2, the V gene TRBV2, with a tentative D call TRBD2 (6 bases). V was pared by 6 bases and J by 5 bases, with 10 bases between. Germline loops: CDR1 SNHLY, CDR2 FYNNEI. The CDR3 runs to 13 residues. CDR3 sequence: CASRVTRTGELFF. CDR3 nucleotides: TGTGCCAGCAGGGTGACTAGAACCGGGGAGCTGTTTTTT.

This clone was seen more than once but under ten times. The chain links TRBV6-1 to TRBJ1-5, with unresolved D. Trimming stripped 8 bases from V and 3 bases from J, with 11 bases between. CDR1 is MNHNS, CDR2 SASEGT, per germline. The CDR3 spans 13 residues. CDR3 residues: CASRTGNNQPQHF. CDR3 in DNA: TGTGCCAGCCGGACGGGGAACAATCAGCCCCAGCATTTT.

V usage is TRBV6-5 and J usage is TRBJ2-7; 8 nucleotides agree with TRBD2. J gave up 2 bases and V 8 bases, and 8 bases lay outside the gene matches. There are 14 residues in the CDR3. Germline V gene sequence: CDR1 MNHEY, CDR2 SVGAGI. The CDR3 DNA reads TGTGCCAGCTTTAATGCGGGAGGACCCTACGAGCAGTACTTC. This gives the protein CASFNAGGPYEQYF.

This clone was detected only a few times. The chain links TRBV7-9 to TRBJ2-7; 9 nucleotides line up with TRBD1. The germline V gene encodes CDR1 SEHNR and CDR2 FQNEAQ (reference sequence). The V segment lost 5 bases and the J segment 2 bases; nucleotides outside the gene matches: 4. The CDR3 has 14 amino acids. The CDR3, as DNA: TGTGCCAGCAGCCGAGGACAGGGGACCTACGAGCAGTACTTC. Encoded protein: CASSRGQGTYEQYF.

In its sample, this clone was seen a few times. This sequence joins TRBV2 and TRBJ1-2, with a tentative D call TRBD1 (5 bases). CDR1 is SNHLY and CDR2 is FYNNEI in the germline V gene. The CDR3 spans 13 residues. V shed 10 bases and J shed 4 bases, with 16 bases lying between them. CDR3 residues: CAITGQSLYGYTF. For the CDR3, the DNA is TGTGCCATCACAGGACAAAGCCTCTATGGCTACACCTTC.